One TCR beta chain is described in this entry. This clonotype came up a few times. No cognate antigen has been identified for it. Base qualities are not recorded, but no much larger clone differs from it by a single base. The donors were roughly 39 Caucasian individuals from Russia, aged 6 to 90 years, who were systemically healthy. About 9.1 milliliters of peripheral blood were collected from each donor into EDTA-treated Vacutainer tubes. Ficoll-Paque density-gradient centrifugation was used to isolate PBMCs, with at least 6 million per sample. Total RNA was extracted from PBMCs with Trizol reagent, with at least 5 micrograms obtained per sample. For every donor, flow cytometry on a PBMC aliquot measured the percentage of naive CD45RAhigh/CD27high T cells. Based on the germline V gene, the CDR1 and CDR2 sequences are SGHTA and FQGNSA. Including cysteine and phenylalanine, the CDR3 has 14 amino acids. Only the CDR3 DNA stays, 42 bases, in frame from base 1. V and J lose 2 bases and 9 bases, and a span of 16 bases separates them.

The data are from a study of blood T cells in healthy people across ages (dated by TCRdb to between 2015 and 2016). For the study in its entirety: In model experiments, template switching captured about one uniquely barcoded TCR beta cDNA molecule for every two T cells. Using deep sequencing normalized with unique cDNA molecular identifiers, the study measured how TCR beta repertoire diversity changes with age. Donors were grouped into four age groups: young (average roughly 15 years), middle-aged (39), aged (around 60) and long-lived (just over 80). Donors of different ages were randomly distributed across sequencing lanes to avoid experimental bias. Two additional independent replicas of 1 million unique cDNA reads from the same blood draw were analyzed for two donors (one aged 18 to 30 and one aged 80 or older).

General conclusions and limits of the study: The percentage of naive T cells measured by flow cytometry correlated strongly with observed TCR beta diversity. Observed TCR beta diversity per million T cells fell roughly linearly with age, and a significant reduction was already apparent by age approximately 40. Bulk unsorted PBMC profiling prevented conclusive comparison of naive and antigen-experienced compartments. Estimates of total diversity from one million sequenced T cells were regarded as lower bounds and underestimates. Compared with the aged group, the long-lived group had more naive CD4+ T cells, fewer expanded clones and increased TCR diversity, suggesting age selection. The CMV infection status of donors was not known, potentially confounding age-related changes in expanded clonotypes.

The library was produced with 5' RACE. Sequencing used an Illumina HiSeq 2500. A second about 7 to 11 cycle PCR used a sample-barcoded 5' primer and a J-beta primer mix. A template-switch 5' adaptor carrying 12 random nucleotides introduced a unique molecular identifier onto each TCR beta cDNA molecule. Each sample yielded at least 3 million CDR3-containing paired-end reads. First-strand cDNA synthesis was performed from all RNA using the Mint cDNA synthesis kit, with priming by a TRBC-specific oligonucleotide. Following uracil-DNA glycosylase treatment, a first 18-cycle PCR with universal primers M1SS and BC2_uni_R was performed on all cDNA. In the paper's pipeline: Each sample was normalized by randomly selecting 1 million high-quality reads, each carrying a distinct molecular identifier. Instead of being binned into consensus sequences, reads that shared molecular identifiers were thrown out. MiTCR, with a Q25 quality threshold and the strictest error-elimination algorithm, was used for CDR3 identification, clonotype clustering and error correction. Lower-bound total TCR beta diversity was estimated with a nonparametric unseen species model using Euler transformation. The public sequencing data were trimmed at Q25 with fastp and processed into clonotypes with MiXCR by TCRdb, which kept only in-frame beta chains. CDR3 protein duplicates are merged, each entry listing the most common genes and DNA. TCRdb, rather than the study authors, made the V and J calls. This sample has 550,000 to 700,000 distinct CDR3 sequences in its table, and approximately 25% of those were observed once. The leading ten clones occupy about a fifth of the sample.

The TCR was taken from a woman between 65 and 79 years old in good health. The specimen sequenced was blood. The sequence links TRBV7-2 to TRBJ2-5; the D gene is possibly TRBD1, with 5 bases matching. The CDR3 protein: CASSLLGREVAQYF. The DNA sequence reads TGTGCCAGCAGCTTACTGGGCAGGGAAGTGGCCCAGTACTTC.